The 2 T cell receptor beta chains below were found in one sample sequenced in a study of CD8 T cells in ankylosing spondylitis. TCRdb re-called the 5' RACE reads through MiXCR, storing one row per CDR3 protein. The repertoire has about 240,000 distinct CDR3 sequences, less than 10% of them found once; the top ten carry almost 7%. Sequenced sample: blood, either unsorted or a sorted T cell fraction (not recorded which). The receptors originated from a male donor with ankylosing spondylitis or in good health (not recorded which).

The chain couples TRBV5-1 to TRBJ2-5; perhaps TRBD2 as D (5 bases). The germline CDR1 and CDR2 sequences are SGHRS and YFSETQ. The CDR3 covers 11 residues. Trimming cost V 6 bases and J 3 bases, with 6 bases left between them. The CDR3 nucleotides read TGCGCCAGCACGAGGGAAGAGACCCAGTACTTC. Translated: CASTREETQYF.

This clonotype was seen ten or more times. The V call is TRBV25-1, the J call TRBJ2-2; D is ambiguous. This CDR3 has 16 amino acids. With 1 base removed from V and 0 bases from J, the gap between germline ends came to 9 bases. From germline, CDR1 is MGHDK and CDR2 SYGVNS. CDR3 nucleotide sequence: TGTGCCAGCAGTGAATTAGGGCAGACGAACACCGGGGAGCTGTTTTTT. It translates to CASSELGQTNTGELFF.